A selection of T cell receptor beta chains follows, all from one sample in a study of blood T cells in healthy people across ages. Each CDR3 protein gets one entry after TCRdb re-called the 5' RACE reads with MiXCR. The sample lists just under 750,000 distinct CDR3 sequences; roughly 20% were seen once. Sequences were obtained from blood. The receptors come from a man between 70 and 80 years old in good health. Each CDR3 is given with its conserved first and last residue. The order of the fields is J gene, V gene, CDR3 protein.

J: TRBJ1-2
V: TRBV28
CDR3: CASSMGGVKNYGYTF

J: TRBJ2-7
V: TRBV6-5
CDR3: CASIRAGSYEQYF

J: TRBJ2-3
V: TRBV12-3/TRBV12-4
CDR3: CASKTSLVGGTDTQYF

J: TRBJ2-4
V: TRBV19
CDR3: CATGLAGNLAKNIQYF

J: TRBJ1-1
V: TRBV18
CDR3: CASSPADRGTEAFF

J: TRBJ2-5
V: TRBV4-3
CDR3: CASSQERDRLAGSQETQYF

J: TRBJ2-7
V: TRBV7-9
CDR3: CASSPVWDEQYF

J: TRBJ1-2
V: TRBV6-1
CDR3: CASRSERGVPIYGYTF

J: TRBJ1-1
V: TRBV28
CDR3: CASSRTGVFEAFF

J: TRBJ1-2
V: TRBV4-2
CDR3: CASSQATTGPAYGYTF

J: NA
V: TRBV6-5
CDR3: CASSETSGVSEEQFF

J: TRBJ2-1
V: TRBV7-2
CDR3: CASSRLAGDNEQFF

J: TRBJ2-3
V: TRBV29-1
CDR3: CSVPQGALTDTQYF

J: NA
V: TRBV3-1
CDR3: CASSQEGLAGSQETQYF

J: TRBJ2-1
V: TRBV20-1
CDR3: CSTGSSGPYNEQFF

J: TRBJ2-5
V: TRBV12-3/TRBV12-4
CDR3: CASSSGTIRETQYF

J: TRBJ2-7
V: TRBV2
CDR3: CASSPLGGFQEQYF

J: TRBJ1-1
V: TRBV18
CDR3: CASSPSERNTEAFF

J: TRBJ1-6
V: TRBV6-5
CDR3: CASSYSEVGYNSPLHF

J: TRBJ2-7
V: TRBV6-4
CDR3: CAIRDRVVREQYF

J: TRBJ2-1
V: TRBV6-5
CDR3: CASSYDGGGYNEQFF

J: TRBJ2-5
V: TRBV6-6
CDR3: CASSYRGGGQETQYF

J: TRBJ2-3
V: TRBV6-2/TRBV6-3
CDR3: CASSYSRGTRSADTQYF

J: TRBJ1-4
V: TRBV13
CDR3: CASSPVGGLRHEKLFF

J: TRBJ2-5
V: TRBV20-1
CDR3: CSARYETQYF